This T cell receptor (beta chain) comes out of a study of cytomegalovirus exposure and HLA in healthy donors. Study-level background: An earlier analysis found 117 million unique TCR beta sequences from 200 million or so T cells.

This CDR3 contains 13 residues. The V and J ends lost 3 bases and 6 bases respectively, with 6 bases between them. Germline CDR1 is MNHEY and CDR2 is SMNVEV (reference sequence). Vbeta (60) and Jbeta (13) primers were used in the PCR. The method was immunoSEQ multiplex PCR; TCRdb's version includes in-frame clones alone and lacks a portion of them. Counted here are over 90,000 clones, around 72% occurring once; the ten biggest clones make up about 3.7%. The clonotype was recovered from a man between 40 and 49 years old in good health and CMV-seronegative. Sequenced material: PBMCs. V and J are TRBV27 and TRBJ1-6; unclear D gene. CDR3 bases: TGTGCCAGCAGTTTGTCGTTTAATTCACCCCTCCACTTT. Translation gives CASSLSFNSPLHF.